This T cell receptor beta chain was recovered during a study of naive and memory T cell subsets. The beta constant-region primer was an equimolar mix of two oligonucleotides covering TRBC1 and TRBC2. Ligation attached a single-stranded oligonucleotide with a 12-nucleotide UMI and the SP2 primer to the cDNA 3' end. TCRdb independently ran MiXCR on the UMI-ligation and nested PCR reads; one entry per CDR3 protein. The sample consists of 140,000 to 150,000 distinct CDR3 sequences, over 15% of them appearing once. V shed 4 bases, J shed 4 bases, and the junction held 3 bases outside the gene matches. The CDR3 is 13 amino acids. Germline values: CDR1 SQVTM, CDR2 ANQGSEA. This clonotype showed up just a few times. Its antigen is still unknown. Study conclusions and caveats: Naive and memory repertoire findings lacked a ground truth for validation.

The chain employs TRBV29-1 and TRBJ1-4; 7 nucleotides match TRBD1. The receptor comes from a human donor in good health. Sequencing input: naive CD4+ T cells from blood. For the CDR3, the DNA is TGCAGCGTTGGACAGGGAGTTAATGAAAAACTGTTTTTT. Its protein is CSVGQGVNEKLFF.